This T cell receptor beta chain was identified in a study of blood T cell repertoires in COVID-19. At the level of the study: The study drew acute and convalescent COVID-19 samples from the United States, Italy and Spain.

CDR1 is MNHEY, CDR2 SVGEGT, per germline. The CDR3 covers 14 residues. Trimming removed 5 bases at V and 1 base at J, with 11 bases between. Per the original data handling: Researchers report that nucleated cell counts were estimated from reference gene primer amplification. Profiling relied on immunoSEQ multiplex PCR, and the TCRdb table lists in-frame clones only, not all of them. For V, J and clone size, that table is used; D and trimming come from the DNA. The sample lists 100,000 or so clones; about 91% were seen once. This chain uses TRBV6-2 or TRBV6-3 with TRBJ1-2; D uncertain. The sample comprised peripheral blood. The sequence was obtained from a man younger than 35 with acute or convalescent COVID-19. In DNA, the CDR3 is TGTGCCAGCAGTGAGGGCAGCGGTAACTATGGCTACACCTTC. Protein: CASSEGSGNYGYTF.